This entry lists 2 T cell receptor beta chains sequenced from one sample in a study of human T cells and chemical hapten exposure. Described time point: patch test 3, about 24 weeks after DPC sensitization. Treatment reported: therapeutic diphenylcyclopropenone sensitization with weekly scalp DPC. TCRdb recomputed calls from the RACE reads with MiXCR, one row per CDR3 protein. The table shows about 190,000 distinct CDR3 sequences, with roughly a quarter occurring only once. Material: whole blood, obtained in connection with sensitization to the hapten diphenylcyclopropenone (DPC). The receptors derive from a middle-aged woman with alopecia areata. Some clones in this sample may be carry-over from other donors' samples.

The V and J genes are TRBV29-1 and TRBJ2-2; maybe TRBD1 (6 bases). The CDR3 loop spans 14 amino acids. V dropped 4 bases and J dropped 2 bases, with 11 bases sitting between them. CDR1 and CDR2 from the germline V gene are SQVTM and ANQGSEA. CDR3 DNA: TGCAGCGTTGTCCAGGGGATCAACACCGGGGAGCTGTTTTTT. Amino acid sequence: CSVVQGINTGELFF.

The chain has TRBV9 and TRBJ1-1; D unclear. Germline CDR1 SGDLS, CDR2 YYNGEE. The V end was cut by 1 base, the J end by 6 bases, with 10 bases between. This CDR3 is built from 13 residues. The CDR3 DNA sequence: TGTGCCAGCAGCGTACCGGGCTCAGCTGAAGCTTTCTTT. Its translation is CASSVPGSAEAFF.